This TCR beta chain was found in a study of T cells after yellow fever vaccination. Study-level points and caveats: Reappearance after the booster was observed for most primary-vaccination clones (about 96% CD4, almost 90% CD8). By day 5 rather than day 15, the secondary response had peaked, though it was weaker.

Germline V gene lookup returns CDR1 SEHNR and CDR2 FQNEAQ (reference sequence). This CDR3 region has 13 residues. With 2 bases removed from V and 4 bases from J, the gap between germline ends came to 8 bases. TCRdb reanalysed the 5' RACE reads using MiXCR and keeps one entry per CDR3 protein. The sample shows approximately 610,000 distinct CDR3 sequences, roughly a sixth of them seen only once. In regard to this clonotype: What it binds is unknown.

This sample comprised PBMCs, obtained around 5 days after the first yellow fever vaccination. This clonotype originated in a man younger than 35 who received the YFV17D yellow fever vaccine. The J gene is TRBJ1-2, the V gene TRBV7-9; D is uncertain. CDR3 nucleotide sequence: TGTGCCAGCAGCTTATCCCGAATCTATGGCTACACCTTC. The encoded protein is CASSLSRIYGYTF.